This TCR beta chain was sequenced in a study of early T cells in non-severe SARS-CoV-2 infection. Across the study: Unsorted whole blood bulk RNA was sequenced, with unpaired chains.

The table lists this clonotype with many counts. Its antigen is undetermined. Individual cDNA molecules each received unique molecular identifiers attached to them. A single record per CDR3 protein comes from TCRdb applying MiXCR to the 5' RACE reads. Among about 52,000 distinct CDR3 sequences listed, under 14% were seen once. Germline CDR1 ENHRY, CDR2 SYGVKD. V lost 4 bases and J lost 10, with 11 bases in between. This CDR3 is built from 12 residues. Findings and caveats of the study: There was a bias toward anti-spike CD8 responses in VDJdb matching, which missed private and CD4 specificities.

The V call is TRBV10-3, the J call TRBJ2-1, with D perhaps TRBD1 (5 bases). The sample comprised whole blood. The source of this sequence is an adult who was a healthcare worker with PCR-confirmed SARS-CoV-2 infection or an uninfected control (not recorded which). The DNA for the CDR3 is TGTGCCATCAGTGCCGACAGAAAAGAGCAGTTCTTC. This codes for CAISADRKEQFF.